This entry is about one TCR beta chain. Original analysis: Reference gene primers were amplified, and this amplification served to estimate nucleated cell counts. Clones were sequenced by immunoSEQ multiplex PCR, and TCRdb holds only the in-frame ones, with some missing. V and J calls and clone size are given by that table; D and trimming were obtained from the DNA. The data hold approximately 260,000 clones, with roughly nine tenths observed a single time. This specimen belongs to a study of blood T cell repertoires in COVID-19. V shed 0 bases and J 2 bases; nucleotides not matched to a gene: 6. This CDR3 region has 17 residues. Per the germline V gene, CDR1 is SGHDN and CDR2 is FVKESK.

The sequence came from a woman aged 40 to 50 who had recovered from COVID-19. The V call is TRBV14, the J call TRBJ2-4; 8 bases fit TRBD1. The specimen sequenced was peripheral blood. CDR3 in amino acids: CASSQDGWTGTKNIQYF. The CDR3, as DNA: TGTGCCAGCAGCCAAGATGGTTGGACAGGGACCAAAAACATTCAGTACTTC.